This T cell receptor (beta chain) was recorded in a study of blood T cell repertoires in COVID-19. J lost 7 bases, V lost 6 bases, and 11 bases had no gene match. The CDR3 runs to 14 residues. Germline CDR1 is DFQATT and CDR2 is SNEGSKA (reference sequence). This table comes from immunoSEQ multiplex PCR, and its TCRdb copy is limited to in-frame clones, with some not included. The data contain about 260,000 clones, 80% to 90% of them seen just once; the ten biggest clones take up roughly 3.6%. The source material was peripheral blood. The chain links TRBV20-1 to TRBJ1-2, with 10 bases that match TRBD1. This clonotype was obtained from a woman aged 40 to 50 with acute or convalescent COVID-19. CDR3 region: CSASLAGQGGGYTF. Here the CDR3 DNA reads TGCAGTGCGAGTTTGGCTGGACAGGGGGGTGGCTACACCTTC.